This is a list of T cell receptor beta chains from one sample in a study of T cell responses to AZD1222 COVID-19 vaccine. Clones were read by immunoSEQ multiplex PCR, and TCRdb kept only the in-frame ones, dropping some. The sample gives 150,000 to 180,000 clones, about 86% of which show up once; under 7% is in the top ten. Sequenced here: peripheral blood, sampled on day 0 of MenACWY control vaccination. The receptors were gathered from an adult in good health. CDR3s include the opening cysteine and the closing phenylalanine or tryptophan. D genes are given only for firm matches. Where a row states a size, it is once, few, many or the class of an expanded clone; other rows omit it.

CDR3 protein: CASTEKLAGTYEQYF
CDR3 DNA: TGTGCCAGCACCGAGAAGCTAGCGGGAACCTACGAGCAGTACTTC
CDR3 length: 15
D gene: TRBD2
clone size: -
V gene: TRBV2
J gene: TRBJ2-7

CDR3 protein: CASSYLYPGQLNEAFF
CDR3 DNA: TGTGCCAGCAGTTACCTCTACCCGGGACAGCTGAATGAAGCTTTCTTT
CDR3 length: 16
D gene: TRBD1
clone size: -
V gene: TRBV6-2/TRBV6-3
J gene: TRBJ1-1

CDR3 protein: CASSLGSGSLSGNTIYF
CDR3 DNA: TGTGCCAGCAGCTTGGGGTCCGGAAGCCTCTCTGGAAACACCATATATTTT
CDR3 length: 17
D gene: -
clone size: -
V gene: TRBV7-3
J gene: TRBJ1-3

CDR3 protein: CASSQEPSSYEQYF
CDR3 DNA: TGCGCCAGCAGCCAAGAACCGTCCTCCTACGAGCAGTACTTC
CDR3 length: 14
D gene: -
clone size: -
V gene: TRBV4-3
J gene: TRBJ2-7

CDR3 protein: CATHRADDNNEQFF
CDR3 DNA: TGTGCCACCCACAGGGCGGATGATAACAATGAGCAGTTCTTC
CDR3 length: 14
D gene: -
clone size: -
V gene: TRBV10-3
J gene: TRBJ2-1

CDR3 protein: CASSLASGNSNEQFF
CDR3 DNA: TGTGCCAGCAGCTTGGCTAGCGGGAACTCCAATGAGCAGTTCTTC
CDR3 length: 15
D gene: TRBD2
clone size: -
V gene: TRBV5-4
J gene: TRBJ2-1

CDR3 protein: CASSPPPGSGPYEQYF
CDR3 DNA: TGTGCCAGCAGCCCCCCTCCCGGTAGCGGACCCTACGAGCAGTACTTC
CDR3 length: 16
D gene: -
clone size: -
V gene: TRBV7-2
J gene: TRBJ2-7

CDR3 protein: CSVFIAGETQYF
CDR3 DNA: TGCAGCGTTTTCATCGCCGGGGAGACCCAGTACTTC
CDR3 length: 12
D gene: -
clone size: -
V gene: TRBV29-1
J gene: TRBJ2-5

CDR3 protein: CASSQNSTGSKYEQYF
CDR3 DNA: TGTGCCAGCAGCCAAAATTCTACAGGGAGTAAGTACGAGCAGTACTTC
CDR3 length: 16
D gene: -
clone size: -
V gene: TRBV3-1/TRBV3-2
J gene: TRBJ2-7

CDR3 protein: CASSEQRAPLGEQYF
CDR3 DNA: TGTGCCAGTAGCGAACAGCGGGCGCCCCTAGGCGAGCAGTACTTC
CDR3 length: 15
D gene: -
clone size: -
V gene: TRBV19
J gene: TRBJ2-7

CDR3 protein: CASSLGADRRETQYF
CDR3 DNA: TGTGCCAGCTCTCTTGGGGCCGACAGGAGAGAGACCCAGTACTTC
CDR3 length: 15
D gene: -
clone size: once
V gene: TRBV18
J gene: TRBJ2-5

CDR3 protein: CASSPEASSYEQYF
CDR3 DNA: TGTGCCAGCAGCCCTGAGGCCAGCTCCTACGAGCAGTACTTC
CDR3 length: 14
D gene: -
clone size: -
V gene: TRBV5-4
J gene: TRBJ2-7

CDR3 protein: CASSYPREGISEAFF
CDR3 DNA: TGTGCCAGCAGTTACCCACGGGAGGGTATCTCTGAAGCTTTCTTT
CDR3 length: 15
D gene: -
clone size: -
V gene: TRBV6-5
J gene: TRBJ1-1

CDR3 protein: CASRGQLNEQFF
CDR3 DNA: TGTGCCAGCAGGGGACAGCTCAATGAGCAGTTCTTC
CDR3 length: 12
D gene: TRBD1
clone size: -
V gene: TRBV13
J gene: TRBJ2-1

CDR3 protein: CASSLAGGQGLGGYTF
CDR3 DNA: TGTGCCAGCAGCTTAGCGGGGGGACAGGGATTGGGCGGCTACACCTTC
CDR3 length: 16
D gene: TRBD1
clone size: -
V gene: TRBV7-8
J gene: TRBJ1-2

CDR3 protein: CASWNSPYGYTF
CDR3 DNA: TGTGCCAGCTGGAACAGCCCCTATGGCTACACCTTC
CDR3 length: 12
D gene: -
clone size: -
V gene: TRBV6-5
J gene: TRBJ1-2

CDR3 protein: CATSSKRENTGELFF
CDR3 DNA: TGTGCCACCAGTTCTAAGCGGGAGAACACCGGGGAGCTGTTTTTT
CDR3 length: 15
D gene: TRBD2
clone size: once
V gene: TRBV15
J gene: TRBJ2-2

CDR3 protein: CASSPGTGGAGGGYTF
CDR3 DNA: TGCGCCAGCAGCCCCGGGACAGGGGGCGCAGGGGGTGGCTACACCTTC
CDR3 length: 16
D gene: TRBD1
clone size: -
V gene: TRBV5-1
J gene: TRBJ1-2

CDR3 protein: CASSRTGAEGETQYF
CDR3 DNA: TGTGCCAGCAGTAGAACAGGGGCGGAGGGGGAGACCCAGTACTTC
CDR3 length: 15
D gene: -
clone size: -
V gene: TRBV6-4
J gene: TRBJ2-5

CDR3 protein: CAISRDTYYEQYF
CDR3 DNA: TGTGCCATCAGCCGGGACACCTACTACGAGCAGTACTTC
CDR3 length: 13
D gene: -
clone size: -
V gene: TRBV10-3
J gene: TRBJ2-7

CDR3 protein: CATSKVDSGYTF
CDR3 DNA: TGTGCCACCAGTAAGGTGGACTCGGGCTACACCTTC
CDR3 length: 12
D gene: -
clone size: few
V gene: TRBV24-1
J gene: TRBJ1-2

CDR3 protein: CASSRRAGATNEKLFF
CDR3 DNA: TGTGCCAGCAGCCGCCGGGCGGGCGCAACTAATGAAAAACTGTTTTTT
CDR3 length: 16
D gene: -
clone size: -
V gene: TRBV7-9
J gene: TRBJ1-4

CDR3 protein: CASSLVADPGYGYTF
CDR3 DNA: TGCGCCAGCAGCTTGGTAGCGGATCCAGGCTATGGCTACACCTTC
CDR3 length: 15
D gene: -
clone size: -
V gene: TRBV5-1
J gene: TRBJ1-2

CDR3 protein: CASRRQGNSPLHF
CDR3 DNA: TGTGCCAGCCGACGACAGGGTAATTCACCCCTCCACTTT
CDR3 length: 13
D gene: TRBD1
clone size: -
V gene: TRBV25-1
J gene: TRBJ1-6

CDR3 protein: CASSTGTSGQRGPYEQYF
CDR3 DNA: TGTGCCAGTAGTACCGGGACTAGCGGACAGAGAGGCCCCTACGAGCAGTACTTC
CDR3 length: 18
D gene: TRBD2
clone size: -
V gene: TRBV19
J gene: TRBJ2-7

CDR3 protein: CASSVGHYQETQYF
CDR3 DNA: TGTGCCAGCAGTGTGGGCCATTACCAAGAGACCCAGTACTTC
CDR3 length: 14
D gene: -
clone size: -
V gene: TRBV2
J gene: TRBJ2-5

CDR3 protein: CASGEGSRDEQFF
CDR3 DNA: TGTGCCAGCGGGGAGGGGAGCAGGGATGAGCAGTTCTTC
CDR3 length: 13
D gene: TRBD2
clone size: few
V gene: TRBV10-3
J gene: TRBJ2-1

CDR3 protein: CASNRANTEAFF
CDR3 DNA: TGTGCCAGCAACAGAGCGAACACTGAAGCTTTCTTT
CDR3 length: 12
D gene: -
clone size: -
V gene: TRBV2
J gene: TRBJ1-1

CDR3 protein: CASSSPGLQENQPQHF
CDR3 DNA: TGTGCCAGCAGCTCCCCGGGCTTACAGGAAAATCAGCCCCAGCATTTT
CDR3 length: 16
D gene: -
clone size: -
V gene: TRBV7-9
J gene: TRBJ1-5

CDR3 protein: CASGEGLNTEAFF
CDR3 DNA: TGTGCCAGCGGGGAGGGACTGAACACTGAAGCTTTCTTT
CDR3 length: 13
D gene: -
clone size: once
V gene: TRBV6-6
J gene: TRBJ1-1

CDR3 protein: CASSPTGTGGSPLHF
CDR3 DNA: TGTGCCAGCAGCCCCACCGGGACGGGGGGTTCACCCCTCCACTTT
CDR3 length: 15
D gene: -
clone size: -
V gene: TRBV5-4
J gene: TRBJ1-6

CDR3 protein: CASSYSSPPNTEAFF
CDR3 DNA: TGTGCCAGCAGTTACTCGAGCCCCCCGAACACTGAAGCTTTCTTT
CDR3 length: 15
D gene: -
clone size: -
V gene: TRBV6-5
J gene: TRBJ1-1

CDR3 protein: CSARVFAEAFF
CDR3 DNA: TGCAGTGCTAGAGTCTTTGCTGAAGCTTTCTTT
CDR3 length: 11
D gene: -
clone size: -
V gene: TRBV20-1
J gene: TRBJ1-1

CDR3 protein: CASSQRRVYGYTF
CDR3 DNA: TGTGCCAGCAGCCAACGCCGAGTCTATGGCTACACCTTC
CDR3 length: 13
D gene: -
clone size: -
V gene: TRBV12-3/TRBV12-4
J gene: TRBJ1-2

CDR3 protein: CASGLFSTDTQYF
CDR3 DNA: TGTGCCAGCGGCCTGTTCAGCACAGATACGCAGTATTTT
CDR3 length: 13
D gene: -
clone size: once
V gene: TRBV19
J gene: TRBJ2-3

CDR3 protein: CASSLDKGGSYNEQFF
CDR3 DNA: TGTGCCAGCAGCTTGGATAAGGGAGGTTCCTACAATGAGCAGTTCTTC
CDR3 length: 16
D gene: -
clone size: -
V gene: TRBV5-8
J gene: TRBJ2-1

CDR3 protein: CASSIRTSGFQGETQYF
CDR3 DNA: TGTGCCAGCAGCATACGAACTAGCGGGTTCCAAGGGGAGACCCAGTACTTC
CDR3 length: 17
D gene: TRBD2
clone size: -
V gene: TRBV7-6
J gene: TRBJ2-5

CDR3 protein: CASSPSSDGYTF
CDR3 DNA: TGTGCCAGCAGCCCATCCTCGGATGGCTACACCTTC
CDR3 length: 12
D gene: -
clone size: -
V gene: TRBV11-2
J gene: TRBJ1-2

CDR3 protein: CASSPSGTGGRGTIYF
CDR3 DNA: TGTGCCAGCAGCCCATCCGGGACAGGGGGCCGGGGCACCATATATTTT
CDR3 length: 16
D gene: TRBD1
clone size: -
V gene: TRBV11-2
J gene: TRBJ1-3

CDR3 protein: CASTPGGSGGAVSTGELFF
CDR3 DNA: TGTGCCAGTACCCCAGGGGGTAGCGGGGGGGCAGTTAGCACCGGGGAGCTGTTTTTT
CDR3 length: 19
D gene: TRBD2
clone size: -
V gene: TRBV19
J gene: TRBJ2-2

CDR3 protein: CASSAARAETQYF
CDR3 DNA: TGTGCCAGCAGTGCCGCCAGGGCGGAGACCCAGTACTTC
CDR3 length: 13
D gene: -
clone size: -
V gene: TRBV2
J gene: TRBJ2-5

CDR3 protein: CASSLKVAGDDTQYF
CDR3 DNA: TGTGCCAGCAGCTTAAAAGTAGCGGGAGACGATACGCAGTATTTT
CDR3 length: 15
D gene: TRBD2
clone size: -
V gene: TRBV7-2
J gene: TRBJ2-3

CDR3 protein: CASRKGGSNIQYF
CDR3 DNA: TGTGCCAGCAGAAAGGGAGGGTCGAACATTCAGTACTTC
CDR3 length: 13
D gene: TRBD2
clone size: -
V gene: TRBV6-5
J gene: TRBJ2-4

CDR3 protein: CASSVGGPGASGGTEAFF
CDR3 DNA: TGTGCCAGCAGCGTAGGCGGTCCGGGGGCGAGCGGAGGTACTGAAGCTTTCTTT
CDR3 length: 18
D gene: -
clone size: few
V gene: TRBV9
J gene: TRBJ1-1

CDR3 protein: CASSQPGQGAHIQYF
CDR3 DNA: TGTGCCAGCTCACAACCGGGACAGGGGGCTCACATTCAGTACTTC
CDR3 length: 15
D gene: TRBD1
clone size: few
V gene: TRBV18
J gene: TRBJ2-4

CDR3 protein: CASSYIGQGYGYTF
CDR3 DNA: TGTGCCAGCAGTTATATCGGGCAAGGCTATGGCTACACCTTC
CDR3 length: 14
D gene: -
clone size: -
V gene: TRBV6-2/TRBV6-3
J gene: TRBJ1-2

CDR3 protein: CSVDLGTAGNTIYF
CDR3 DNA: TGCAGCGTTGATCTGGGGACAGCTGGAAACACCATATATTTT
CDR3 length: 14
D gene: TRBD1
clone size: few
V gene: TRBV29-1
J gene: TRBJ1-3

CDR3 protein: CASSDAREGETQYF
CDR3 DNA: TGCGCCAGCAGTGACGCCCGGGAAGGGGAGACCCAGTACTTC
CDR3 length: 14
D gene: -
clone size: -
V gene: TRBV10-1
J gene: TRBJ2-5

CDR3 protein: CASSTWTYNEQFF
CDR3 DNA: TGCGCCAGCAGCACCTGGACCTACAATGAGCAGTTCTTC
CDR3 length: 13
D gene: -
clone size: once
V gene: TRBV5-1
J gene: TRBJ2-1

CDR3 protein: CASRETGGLAKNIQYF
CDR3 DNA: TGCGCCAGCAGAGAAACGGGGGGCCTAGCCAAAAACATTCAGTACTTC
CDR3 length: 16
D gene: -
clone size: -
V gene: TRBV5-1
J gene: TRBJ2-4

CDR3 protein: CASSPGWTDKIDTQYF
CDR3 DNA: TGTGCCAGCAGCCCCGGTTGGACGGATAAGATCGATACGCAGTATTTT
CDR3 length: 16
D gene: -
clone size: -
V gene: TRBV3-1/TRBV3-2
J gene: TRBJ2-3

CDR3 protein: CASSGLRWGVDGYTF
CDR3 DNA: TGTGCCAGCAGCGGCCTGAGATGGGGGGTCGACGGCTACACCTTC
CDR3 length: 15
D gene: -
clone size: -
V gene: TRBV6-5
J gene: TRBJ1-2